The subject of this entry is one T cell receptor beta chain. Its cognate antigen is unknown. The sample comes from a study of T-cell memory formation after mild COVID-19. The study, taken as a whole, reports: Certain responding clones were present in pre-infection memory, suggesting participation of cross-reactive memory. The second-wave clones peaking on day 37 were not confirmed as SARS-CoV-2-specific.

The germline CDR1 and CDR2 sequences are MNHNS and SASEGT. The CDR3 loop spans 14 amino acids. V was pared by 3 bases and J by 3 bases, with 11 bases between. TCR alpha and TCR beta cDNA libraries carrying sample barcodes and UMIs were produced by 5'RACE using constant-segment primers. One entry per CDR3 protein results from TCRdb running MiXCR on the 5' RACE reads. The repertoire has more than 400,000 distinct CDR3 sequences, 15% to 20% of them found once; the top ten carry about 12%. The J gene is TRBJ1-1, the V gene TRBV6-1; unclear D gene. Sample: PBMCs or a T cell subset sorted from them (not recorded which). This receptor was identified in an adult woman who had mild COVID-19 (a few samples of this study predate the infection). Cell type and time point are not known. Written as DNA, the CDR3 is TGTGCCAGCAGTGACAGAGGGTGGGACACTGAAGCTTTCTTT. Translating it yields CASSDRGWDTEAFF.